Sequencing of this TCR beta chain was carried out in a study of T cell changes during pregnancy in multiple sclerosis. Trimming took off 0 bases at V and 4 bases at J, with 9 bases between the two ends. CDR1 is MNHNS and CDR2 is SASEGT in the germline V gene. CDR3 size: 14 residues. Method: immunoSEQ multiplex PCR; TCRdb's copy keeps in-frame clones and lacks some. The table records approximately 47,000 clones, approximately 95% of them present only once. The TCR was taken from a female donor with multiple sclerosis, enrolled in a pregnancy study. Sequencing used CD4+ T cells from peripheral blood mononuclear cells, obtained in the first trimester of pregnancy. V gene TRBV6-1 combines with J gene TRBJ1-2; D is perhaps TRBD1 (5 bases). The CDR3 loop is CASSEADMGYGYTF. CDR3 coding DNA: TGTGCCAGCAGTGAAGCGGACATGGGCTATGGCTACACCTTC.